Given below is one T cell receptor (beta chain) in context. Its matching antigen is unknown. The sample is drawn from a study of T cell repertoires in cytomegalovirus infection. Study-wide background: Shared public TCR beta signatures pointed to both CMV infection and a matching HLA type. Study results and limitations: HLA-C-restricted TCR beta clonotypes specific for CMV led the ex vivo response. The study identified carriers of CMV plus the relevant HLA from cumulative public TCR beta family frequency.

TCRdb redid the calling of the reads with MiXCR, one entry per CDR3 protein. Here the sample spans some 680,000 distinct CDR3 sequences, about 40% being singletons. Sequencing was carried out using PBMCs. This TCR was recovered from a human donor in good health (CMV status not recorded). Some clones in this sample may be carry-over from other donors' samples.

CDR3 residues: CASSFSHSGWGTSSYEQYF. In DNA form, the CDR3 reads TGTGCCAGCAGTTTCAGCCACTCAGGTTGGGGAACAAGCTCCTACGAGCAGTACTTC. The chain couples TRBV28 to TRBJ2-7, with D hard to call. Germline V gene sequence: CDR1 MDHEN, CDR2 SYDVKM. Trimming stripped 3 bases from V and 0 bases from J, with 24 bases between. This CDR3 is built from 19 residues.